The source of this T cell receptor beta chain is a study of T cell responses to AZD1222 COVID-19 vaccine. Germline V gives CDR1 SGHRS, CDR2 YFSETQ. The V gene lost 3 bases and the J gene lost 0 bases, with 13 bases spanning the gap. The CDR3 is 15 amino acids. Overall study findings and caveats: Possibly, clonal diversity was underestimated; donors were largely white British and included more females. Seropositivity was recorded at baseline in only a handful of AZD1222 recipients.

A word on this clone: Its antigen is unidentified.

Assay used: immunoSEQ multiplex PCR; TCRdb lists only in-frame clones, some missing. The table shows around 95,000 clones, with around 87% occurring only once. The sequenced sample was peripheral blood, obtained on day 0 of MenACWY control vaccination. The chain has TRBV5-1 and TRBJ2-7; D possibly corresponds to TRBD1 (5 bases). The receptor comes from an adult in good health. In nucleotides, the CDR3 is TGCGCCAGCAGCTCCCAGGGTGGCTACTCCTACGAGCAGTACTTC. Its translation is CASSSQGGYSYEQYF.